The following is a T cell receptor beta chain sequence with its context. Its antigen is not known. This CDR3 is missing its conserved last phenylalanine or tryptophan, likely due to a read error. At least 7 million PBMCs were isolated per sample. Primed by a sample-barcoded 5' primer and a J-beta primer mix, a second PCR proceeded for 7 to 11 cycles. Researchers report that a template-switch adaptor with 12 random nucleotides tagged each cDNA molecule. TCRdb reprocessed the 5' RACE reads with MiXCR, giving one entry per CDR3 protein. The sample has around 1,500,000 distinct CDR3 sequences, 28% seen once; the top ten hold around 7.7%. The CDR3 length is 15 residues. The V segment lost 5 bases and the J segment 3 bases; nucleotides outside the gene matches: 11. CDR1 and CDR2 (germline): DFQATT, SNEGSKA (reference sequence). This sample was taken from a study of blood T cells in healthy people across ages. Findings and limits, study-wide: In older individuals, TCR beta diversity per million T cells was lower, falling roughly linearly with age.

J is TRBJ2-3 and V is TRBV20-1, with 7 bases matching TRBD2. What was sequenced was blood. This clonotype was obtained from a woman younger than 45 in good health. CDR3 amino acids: CSAGRGGRGTDTQYV. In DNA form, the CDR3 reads TGCAGTGCTGGCCGGGGCGGGAGAGGAACAGATACGCAGTATGTT.